The clone carrying this T cell receptor beta chain was observed a handful of times. These data are taken from a study of T cells after yellow fever vaccination. TCRdb redid the calling of the 5' RACE reads with MiXCR, one entry per CDR3 protein. The repertoire holds 200,000 to 250,000 distinct CDR3 sequences, with roughly 7.2% as singletons. The CDR3 sequence is 14 residues long. The V gene lost 7 bases and the J gene lost 0 bases, with 13 bases spanning the gap. Per the germline V gene, CDR1 is SQVTM and CDR2 is ANQGSEA. The chain is built from TRBV29-1 and TRBJ2-1; D is possibly TRBD1 (5 bases). This sample comprised CD4+ T cells sorted from PBMCs, obtained 15 days after the yellow fever booster vaccination. The TCR comes from a young man who received the YFV17D yellow fever vaccine. The CDR3 loop reads CSGAGFSSYNEQFF. CDR3 nucleotides: TGCAGCGGGGCAGGGTTTAGCTCCTACAATGAGCAGTTCTTC.